The 3 T cell receptor beta chains below come from one sample, sequenced in a study of T cells expressing NK-cell markers. TCRdb reprocessed the 5' RACE reads and stores each CDR3 protein as one record, lacking DNA. The sample has about 260,000 distinct CDR3 sequences. Material: blood T cells: a sorted CD56 or NKG2C T cell subset, CD4+ or CD8+ T cells, or bulk PBMC T cells (not recorded which). Receptor source: a woman aged 18 to 69 in good health.

V usage is TRBV2 and J usage is TRBJ2-3. This CDR3 region has 13 residues. The germline V gene encodes CDR1 SNHLY and CDR2 FYNNEI. The chain's CDR3 is CASSSVRTDTQYF.

This chain links TRBV12-3 or TRBV12-4 with TRBJ2-7; TCRdb reports TRBD2, a call that lacks DNA to check it against. The CDR3 has 14 amino acids. CDR3 region: CASSRGGLSYEQYF.

This chain links TRBV27 with TRBJ2-5; TCRdb picks TRBD1, but there is no DNA to check that call. The CDR3 consists of 15 residues. From germline, CDR1 is MNHEY and CDR2 SMNVEV (reference sequence). The CDR3 loop is CASSPRPGPGETQYF.